The rows below give T cell receptor beta chains drawn from one sample of a study of regulatory T cells in long-lasting Graves disease. TCRdb re-called the multiplex PCR reads with MiXCR, one entry per CDR3 protein. The sample contains about 520,000 distinct CDR3 sequences, 12% of which appear only once. The sample also formed part of further work on T cells in Graves' hyperthyroidism and ophthalmopathy.

The sample here was peripheral blood mononuclear cells (PBMCs), taken at new diagnosis, from a patient treated with antithyroid drugs. These receptors were obtained from a young woman with Graves disease. CDR3s include the opening cysteine and the closing phenylalanine or tryptophan. A D gene is named only where the DNA matches it firmly. A row's size may be missing; if present it is once, few, many or a size class.

j_call d_call clone_size v_call cdr3_aa cdr3_nt
TRBJ2-5 NA many TRBV28 CASSFLGGGETQYF TGTGCCAGCAGTTTCCTCGGAGGGGGGGAGACCCAGTACTTC
TRBJ2-1 NA many TRBV5-5 CASSFFPQRATGTFF TGTGCCAGCAGCTTCTTTCCGCAGCGGGCGACGGGGACGTTCTTC
TRBJ1-5 TRBD1 many TRBV28 CASRSDRGVQPQHF TGTGCCAGCAGGTCAGACAGGGGGGTCCAGCCCCAGCATTTT
TRBJ2-3 NA few TRBV7-8 CASSIGGVGSTDTQYF TGTGCCAGCAGCATAGGGGGGGTAGGCAGCACAGATACGCAGTATTTT
TRBJ1-2 TRBD1 NA TRBV14 CASSRPGDSSLSNYGYTF TGTGCCAGCAGCCGGCCGGGGGACAGCTCCCTTTCTAACTATGGCTACACCTTC
TRBJ1-1 NA many TRBV11-2 CASGENTEAFF TGTGCCAGCGGGGAAAACACTGAAGCTTTCTTT
TRBJ2-1 TRBD2 few TRBV20-1 CSARDARTSPGGEQFF TGCAGTGCTAGAGATGCTCGGACTAGCCCGGGGGGGGAGCAGTTCTTC
TRBJ2-5 NA many TRBV25-1 CASSELGRGETQYF TGTGCCAGCAGTGAATTAGGTAGAGGAGAGACCCAGTACTTC
TRBJ1-1 NA once TRBV28 CASSDLQGEASF TGTGCCAGCAGTGACCTACAAGGTGAAGCTTCCTTT
TRBJ2-2 NA many TRBV11-3 CASIGDSFTGELFF TGTGCCAGCATAGGTGACAGCTTCACCGGGGAGCTGTTTTTT
TRBJ2-7 NA few TRBV20-1 CSGRDWDYEQYF TGCAGTGGAAGGGACTGGGACTACGAGCAGTACTTC
TRBJ1-1 NA many TRBV6-1 CASSMLGAPTEAFF TGTGCCAGCAGCATGCTTGGGGCACCCACTGAAGCTTTCTTT
TRBJ1-5 TRBD1 few TRBV27 CASSLSPGTANQPQHF TGTGCCAGCAGTTTATCCCCCGGGACAGCTAATCAGCCCCAGCATTTT
TRBJ1-1 NA many TRBV18 CASSPPRVRGGTEAFF TGTGCCAGCTCACCACCGCGGGTCAGGGGAGGAACTGAAGCTTTCTTT
TRBJ2-4 TRBD1 few TRBV24-1 CATSESGQPGNIQYF TGTGCCACCAGTGAATCGGGACAGCCCGGGAACATTCAGTACTTC
TRBJ2-3 TRBD2 few TRBV10-3 CAIMKGPSSGSTDTQYF TGTGCCATCATGAAGGGGCCTAGTAGCGGGAGCACAGATACGCAGTATTTT
TRBJ2-5 TRBD1 many TRBV5-6 CASSLLTGDRGETQYF TGTGCCAGCAGCTTACTGACAGGGGACAGGGGAGAGACCCAGTACTTC
TRBJ2-5 NA many TRBV11-2 CASSPYRDPGETQYF TGTGCCAGCAGCCCGTACAGGGATCCAGGGGAGACCCAGTACTTC
TRBJ2-2 NA many TRBV6-1 CASNRPTGAANTGELFF TGTGCCAGCAACCGACCGACGGGAGCGGCAAACACCGGGGAGCTGTTTTTT
TRBJ2-6 NA many TRBV30 CAWSEGQRLSGANVLTF TGTGCCTGGAGTGAAGGACAGCGCCTCTCTGGGGCCAACGTCCTGACTTTC
TRBJ2-3 NA many TRBV2 CASSLQGLVTDTQYF TGTGCCAGCAGTCTCCAGGGACTCGTCACAGATACGCAGTATTTT
TRBJ2-1 NA many TRBV7-2 CASSLISTGTEQFF TGTGCCAGCAGCTTAATTAGTACGGGTACTGAGCAGTTCTTC
TRBJ2-5 TRBD2 many TRBV20-1 CSAAAGALETQYF TGCAGTGCAGCAGCGGGAGCTTTAGAGACCCAGTACTTC
TRBJ2-1 NA many TRBV20-1 CSASDRSSYNEQFF TGCAGTGCTAGTGACAGGAGCTCCTACAATGAGCAGTTCTTC
TRBJ1-1 NA many TRBV10-1 CASSGERTNTEAFF TGCGCCAGCAGTGGGGAACGGACGAACACTGAAGCTTTCTTT
TRBJ2-3 TRBD2 many TRBV7-8 CASSLAASGWVTDTQYF TGTGCCAGCAGCTTAGCGGCTAGCGGGTGGGTCACAGATACGCAGTATTTT
TRBJ2-5 NA many TRBV6-5 CASSYLPGSLVTQYF TGTGCCAGCAGTTACCTTCCTGGGAGTTTAGTGACCCAGTACTTC
TRBJ2-7 TRBD2 many TRBV13 CASSPGTSGWYEQYF TGTGCCAGCAGCCCCGGGACTAGCGGGTGGTACGAGCAGTACTTC
TRBJ2-7 NA many TRBV20-1 CSASVKYEQYF TGCAGTGCTAGTGTGAAATACGAGCAGTACTTC
TRBJ1-2 NA few TRBV6-5 CASSYSGRASWNYGYTF TGTGCCAGCAGTTACTCTGGCAGGGCCTCATGGAACTATGGCTACACCTTC
TRBJ1-2 NA NA TRBV30 CAFRGGGGYTF TGTGCCTTCAGGGGTGGGGGTGGCTACACCTTC
TRBJ2-1 NA many TRBV7-9 CASSARVNEQFF TGTGCCAGCAGCGCCAGGGTGAATGAGCAGTTCTTC
TRBJ2-2 NA many TRBV18 CASSRSHINTRELFF TGTGCCAGCTCACGGTCCCACATTAACACCAGGGAGCTGTTTTTT
TRBJ2-5 TRBD2 many TRBV10-3 CATSTLAGVPETQYF TGTGCCACGTCAACCCTGGCGGGAGTTCCAGAGACCCAGTACTTC
TRBJ2-6 TRBD2 many TRBV3-1 CASSRTSGSSGANVLTF TGTGCCAGCAGCCGGACTAGCGGGAGCTCTGGGGCCAACGTCCTGACTTTC
TRBJ2-7 TRBD2 many TRBV28 CASSGGVTASYEQYF TGTGCCAGCAGCGGGGGGGTTACCGCCTCCTACGAGCAGTACTTC
TRBJ1-1 NA many TRBV12-3/TRBV12-4 CASSTSGTEAFF TGTGCCAGCAGCACATCTGGGACTGAAGCTTTCTTT
TRBJ2-6 NA NA TRBV28 CASNTGLSGANVLTF TGTGCCAGCAACACAGGCCTCTCTGGGGCCAACGTCCTGACTTTC
TRBJ1-5 NA NA TRBV20-1 CSASGAGLPQHF TGCAGTGCTTCGGGGGCGGGGCTGCCCCAGCATTTT
TRBJ1-1 TRBD1 many TRBV2 CASIFLDRAAEAFF TGTGCCAGCATCTTCCTGGACAGGGCGGCTGAAGCTTTCTTT
TRBJ2-5 TRBD2 many TRBV24-1 CATSDSWLSGGRSGQETQYF TGTGCCACCAGTGATTCCTGGTTGTCTGGCGGGAGGAGTGGCCAAGAGACCCAGTACTTC
TRBJ1-1 NA many TRBV15 CATNRGLGLTEAFF TGTGCCACCAACCGGGGTCTGGGGCTCACTGAAGCTTTCTTT
TRBJ1-1 NA many TRBV19 CASTRMGHFNTEAFF TGTGCCAGTACCAGGATGGGCCATTTCAACACTGAAGCTTTCTTT
TRBJ2-3 TRBD1 many TRBV14 CASSQARKGADTQYF TGTGCCAGCAGCCAAGCTCGGAAGGGGGCTGATACGCAGTATTTT
TRBJ1-4 TRBD1 many TRBV6-5 CASSYGTENEKLFF TGTGCCAGCAGCTACGGGACAGAAAATGAAAAACTGTTTTTT
TRBJ2-1 TRBD2 NA TRBV5-8 CAVTGARLAGVAYNEQFF TGTGCCGTAACCGGGGCACGACTAGCGGGAGTCGCCTACAATGAGCAGTTCTTC